Listed below are T cell receptor beta chains from one sample, sequenced in a study of shared clonotypes between healthy human individuals. TCRdb's copy holds only in-frame clones and misses some; the assay was immunoSEQ multiplex PCR. Found here are 490,000 or so clones, around 80% of them singletons; the top ten hold about 12%. The sequenced sample consisted of PBMCs. These receptors came from a woman aged 40-49 years in good health. Some clones in this sample may be carry-over from other donors' samples. The CDR3 runs from the conserved cysteine through the conserved F or W. The order of the fields is D gene, V gene, clone size, J gene, CDR3 DNA, CDR3 protein. A D gene is named only where the DNA matches it firmly. The size of a clone is reported for some rows only, either as once, few or many, or as a class for expanded clones.

NA	TRBV30	many	TRBJ1-5	TGTGCCTGGAGTGTACAGTCCGGTACCTACAATCAGCCCCAGCATTTT	CAWSVQSGTYNQPQHF
NA	TRBV7-9	NA	TRBJ1-3	TGTGCCAGCAGCACAAACGGTAACACCATATATTTT	CASSTNGNTIYF
TRBD1	TRBV27	NA	TRBJ1-1	TGTGCCAGCAGTTCTCGGACAGGGCGGACTGAAGCTTTCTTT	CASSSRTGRTEAFF
NA	TRBV27	few	TRBJ2-2	TGTGCCAGCAGCATAACCCTAGACAGGTACACCGGGGAGCTGTTTTTT	CASSITLDRYTGELFF
NA	TRBV2	NA	TRBJ2-4	TGTGCCAGCAGTGAGATAGGAGTAGCCAAAAACATTCAGTACTTC	CASSEIGVAKNIQYF
TRBD2	TRBV27	NA	TRBJ2-7	TGTGCCAGCAGTTATGCGGGAGGGGGATACGAGCAGTACTTC	CASSYAGGGYEQYF
NA	TRBV9	NA	TRBJ1-1	TGTGCCAGCAGCGGCGGGACACCGAACACTGAAGCTTTCTTT	CASSGGTPNTEAFF
NA	TRBV29-1	NA	TRBJ1-1	TGCAGCGTCGGGGGGGAGGGAGCTTTCTTT	CSVGGEGAFF
NA	TRBV19	NA	TRBJ2-6	TGTGCCAGTAGGGGTGCAGAGCCTGGGGCCAACGTCCTGACTTTC	CASRGAEPGANVLTF
NA	TRBV10-1	NA	TRBJ1-1	TGCGCCAGCAGTGCCGGGTTCAACACTGAAGCTTTCTTT	CASSAGFNTEAFF
NA	TRBV28	NA	TRBJ1-5	TGTGCCAGCAGCCCAGGCGTGGGTAAACTCCAGCCCCAGCATTTT	CASSPGVGKLQPQHF
NA	TRBV6-6	NA	TRBJ2-2	TGTGCCAGCAGTTACTCGCTACTCGGGGGCGGGGAGCTGTTTTTT	CASSYSLLGGGELFF
NA	TRBV28	NA	TRBJ1-3	TGTGCCAGCAGTTTAGCCGGTGGACCCTCTGGAAACACCATATATTTT	CASSLAGGPSGNTIYF
TRBD2	TRBV2	NA	TRBJ2-7	TGTGCCTCCAAGCGGGAGGGACCCTACGAGCAGTACTTC	CASKREGPYEQYF
NA	TRBV28	NA	TRBJ1-2	TGTGCCAGCAGTTTACCTAGGCACGGGAACAACTATGGCTACACCTTC	CASSLPRHGNNYGYTF
NA	TRBV7-9	NA	TRBJ1-1	TGTGCCAGCAGCTTTGACGACCTCGGAGTTACTGAAGCTTTCTTT	CASSFDDLGVTEAFF
NA	TRBV29-1	few	TRBJ2-2	TGCAGCGTACGACTCGGAGGGGCCGGGGAGCTGTTTTTT	CSVRLGGAGELFF
TRBD1	TRBV6-1	NA	TRBJ1-4	TGTGCCATCCAGGGGGGGACCGCCGATAACGAAAAACTGTTTTTT	CAIQGGTADNEKLFF
TRBD1	TRBV11-2	NA	TRBJ1-4	TGTGCCAGCAGCAAAACGGGACAGGGACGAGAAAAACTGTTTTTT	CASSKTGQGREKLFF
NA	TRBV7-2	NA	TRBJ2-2	TGTGCCAGCAGCCCCGAGGGGGGGCGCGAGGAGCTGTTTTTT	CASSPEGGREELFF
NA	TRBV30	NA	TRBJ1-1	TGTGCCTGGAGTTTGGTTGGGAACACTGAAGCTTTCTTT	CAWSLVGNTEAFF
TRBD1	TRBV28	NA	TRBJ2-5	TGTGCCAGCAGTTTATCGGGACAGGGCCAAGAGACCCAGTACTTC	CASSLSGQGQETQYF
NA	TRBV7-2	NA	TRBJ2-7	TGTGCCAGCAGTGGGAACAGTGTCTCCTACGAGCAGTACTTC	CASSGNSVSYEQYF
TRBD1	TRBV7-9	NA	TRBJ1-4	TGTGCCAGCAGCCGGGACAGGGGACCTGAAAAACTGTTTTTT	CASSRDRGPEKLFF
TRBD2	TRBV6-5	NA	TRBJ2-1	TGTGCCAGCAGCCCCCTAGCGGGAGCCCAGTTCTTC	CASSPLAGAQFF
NA	TRBV5-6	NA	TRBJ2-2	TGTGCCAGCAGCTTGTCACCTACCGGGGAGCTGTTTTTT	CASSLSPTGELFF
TRBD2	TRBV6-1	NA	TRBJ2-2	TGTGCCAGCAGCCTACTAGCGCGTAACACCGGGGAGCTGTTTTTT	CASSLLARNTGELFF
NA	TRBV5-1	NA	TRBJ1-1	TGCGCCAGCAGCTTAGGGTGGTTAGGTGCTAATATGAACACTGAAGCTTTCTTT	CASSLGWLGANMNTEAFF
TRBD1	TRBV30	NA	TRBJ1-1	TGTGCCTGGAATAACAGGGGGAACACTGAAGCTTTCTTT	CAWNNRGNTEAFF
NA	TRBV28	NA	TRBJ1-1	TGTGCCATCGCAGGTCCCATGAACACTGAAGCTTTCTTT	CAIAGPMNTEAFF
TRBD1	TRBV18	NA	TRBJ2-2	TGTGCCAGCCCGACAGGGAGGAACACCGGGGAGCTGTTTTTT	CASPTGRNTGELFF
NA	TRBV15	NA	TRBJ1-4	TGTGCCACCAGCAGAGCGTACGGGGGCGCGGGTGAAAAACTGTTTTTT	CATSRAYGGAGEKLFF
TRBD2	TRBV5-1	many	TRBJ2-1	TGCGCCAGCAGCTTGGGTTCCAGCGGGAGGTTCTACAATGAGCAGTTCTTC	CASSLGSSGRFYNEQFF
TRBD2	TRBV28	once	TRBJ2-7	TGTGCCAGCAGTTTATCTGCGGGGGGTGAGCAGTACTTC	CASSLSAGGEQYF
NA	TRBV4-3	NA	TRBJ2-6	TGCGCCAGCAGCCCTACAGGGACCAGCTCTGGGGCCAACGTCCTGACTTTC	CASSPTGTSSGANVLTF
TRBD1	TRBV5-8	NA	TRBJ1-5	TGTGCCAGCAGCTTGTCGGCAGGGGGAATGGACAATCAGCCCCAGCATTTT	CASSLSAGGMDNQPQHF
NA	TRBV18	NA	TRBJ2-3	TGTGCCAGCTCACCGTCTAGCGAAGGCACAGATACGCAGTATTTT	CASSPSSEGTDTQYF
NA	TRBV29-1	NA	TRBJ2-3	TGCAGCGTTCCCTTCGGGAGTAGCCTGAGCACAGATACGCAGTATTTT	CSVPFGSSLSTDTQYF
TRBD2	TRBV30	NA	TRBJ2-1	TGTGCCTGGAGTCCCTACGCCGGGACTAGCGCGGTGTCCTACAATGAGCAGTTCTTC	CAWSPYAGTSAVSYNEQFF
TRBD1	TRBV10-3	NA	TRBJ1-2	TGTGCCATCAGTGAGTCCCAGGCAGGGGGGGAGTATGGCTACACCTTC	CAISESQAGGEYGYTF
TRBD1	TRBV13	NA	TRBJ2-2	TGTGCCAGCACCACGCCGACAGGGGGCTACACCGGGGAGCTGTTTTTT	CASTTPTGGYTGELFF
NA	TRBV28	few	TRBJ2-3	TGTGCCAGCAGTTTGACAGATACGCAGTATTTT	CASSLTDTQYF
NA	TRBV11-2	NA	TRBJ2-7	TGTGCCAGCAGCTTAGACCGGGACTCCTACGAGCAGTACTTC	CASSLDRDSYEQYF
TRBD1	TRBV27	few	TRBJ2-1	TGTGCCAGCAGTTTTAGACAGGGGATTCACAATGAGCAGTTCTTC	CASSFRQGIHNEQFF
NA	TRBV7-9	NA	TRBJ2-5	TGTGCCAGCAGCTTAGAGGGTTCAGGGGAGAACTTC	CASSLEGSGENF
NA	TRBV7-2	NA	TRBJ2-2	TGTGCCAGCAGCCGGGACAACACCGGGGAGCTGTTTTTT	CASSRDNTGELFF
NA	TRBV19	few	TRBJ2-5	TGTGCCAGTAAAAGGACGGAAAAAGAGACCCAGTACTTC	CASKRTEKETQYF
TRBD2	TRBV28	NA	TRBJ2-7	TGTGCCAGCACTCGGGGGGGCTCCTACGAGCAGTACTTC	CASTRGGSYEQYF
TRBD2	TRBV18	NA	TRBJ2-3	TGTGCCAGCTCACCATTCCTAGCGGGCCACACAGATACGCAGTATTTT	CASSPFLAGHTDTQYF
TRBD2	TRBV6-6	once	TRBJ2-7	TGTGCCAGCAGTTACGCGAGATTAGCGGGAGCCCACGAGCAGTACTTC	CASSYARLAGAHEQYF
NA	TRBV4-1	NA	TRBJ1-4	TGCGCCAGCAGCCAATGGGGGCTTGTTAATGAAAAACTGTTTTTT	CASSQWGLVNEKLFF
NA	TRBV5-1	few	TRBJ1-1	TGCGCCAGCAGCCTAGAAGTGAACACTGAAGCTTTCTTT	CASSLEVNTEAFF
TRBD1	TRBV27	few	TRBJ1-1	TGTGCCAGCAGTCTGGACAGGGGTAGCACTGAAGCTTTCTTT	CASSLDRGSTEAFF
TRBD1	TRBV27	NA	TRBJ2-1	TGTGCCAGCAGTCCAAGGGACAGGGGAACCTACAATGAGCAGTTCTTC	CASSPRDRGTYNEQFF
NA	TRBV9	NA	TRBJ2-2	TGTGCCAGCAGCGTAGGGACTACCTCCGGGGAGCTGTTTTTT	CASSVGTTSGELFF